Below are 6 T cell receptor beta chains sequenced from a single sample in a study of beta chain features in type 1 diabetes (dated by TCRdb to 2016 to 2019). Libraries came from the immunoSEQ multiplex PCR assay. All of the isolated RNA was reverse transcribed with the High Capacity cDNA Reverse Transcription Kit, so expressed TCRB transcripts were sequenced. In TCRdb, the immuneACCESS table is reduced to in-frame sequences with V and J assigned. These tables do not hold every clone; where another copy was compared, an unresolved V gene accounts for under half, and the others remain unexplained. Within this sample are 300,000 to 450,000 clones, with roughly a fifth of them counted one time only. The ten largest clones capture roughly 0.045% of the sample. The sample consisted of naive CD4+ T cells from blood. The cell subset or site label corresponds to: true naive CD4+ T cells. The receptors shown here come from a woman between 18 and 29 years old in good health.

This clone was observed once. The chain carries TRBV4-2 and TRBJ1-1, with a tentative D call TRBD1 (6 bases). The CDR3 is 15 residues long. V shed 0 bases and J shed 11 bases, with 19 bases lying between them. Germline-derived CDR1 and CDR2 are LGHNA and YNFKEQ. This CDR3 is CASSQDLVRGREAFF. CDR3 DNA: TGTGCCAGCAGCCAAGATTTGGTGAGGGGGAGGGAGGCTTTCTTT.

CDR3 protein: CAWSRGPEGETQYF. The CDR3 nucleotides are TGTGCCTGGAGTAGAGGACCTGAGGGAGAGACCCAGTACTTC. V gene TRBV30 combines with J gene TRBJ2-5, with D tentatively TRBD2 (5 bases). With 2 bases removed from V and 4 bases from J, the gap between germline ends came to 14 bases. CDR3 length equals 14 residues. The germline CDR1 and CDR2 sequences are GTSNPN and SVGIG (reference sequence).

Details on this clone: The same CDR3 also results from other DNA sequences found in this sample. The rearrangement joins TRBV30 to TRBJ2-3; 7 nucleotides line up with TRBD1. The ends lost 3 bases at V and 4 bases at J; junction bases unmatched: 1. The CDR3 contains 12 residues. Germline V gene sequence: CDR1 GTSNPN, CDR2 SVGIG (reference sequence). The CDR3 nucleotides read TGTGCCTGGAGCACAGGGGCAGATACGCAGTATTTT. Translating gives CAWSTGADTQYF.

V and J are TRBV7-2 and TRBJ2-1; D is perhaps TRBD1 (6 bases). The V gene lost 1 base and the J gene lost 7 bases, with 8 bases spanning the gap. CDR1 and CDR2 from the germline V gene are SGHTA and FQGNSA. This CDR3 is 13 amino acids long. CDR3 sequence (DNA): TGTGCCAGCAGCTTAGTGGGGGCGAATGAGCAGTTCTTC. This sequence encodes CASSLVGANEQFF.

This clone turned up a few times. The rearrangement uses TRBV9 and TRBJ2-2, with D possibly matching TRBD1 (6 bases). This CDR3 has 15 amino acids. CDR1 and CDR2 (germline): SGDLS, YYNGEE. V was trimmed by 0 bases and J by 3 bases, leaving 9 bases between them. CDR3 sequence (DNA): TGTGCCAGCAGCGTAGCAGGGGAATACACCGGGGAGCTGTTTTTT. It is translated as CASSVAGEYTGELFF.

The chain recombines TRBV5-1 with TRBJ2-7, with 7 positions matching TRBD1. Germline V gives CDR1 SGHRS, CDR2 YFSETQ. The CDR3 sequence is 11 residues long. V was clipped by 4 bases and J by 9 bases; unmatched bases: 4. The CDR3 loop reads CASSGGQRQYF. The CDR3 coding sequence is TGCGCCAGCAGCGGGGGACAGAGGCAGTACTTC.